What follows are 10 T cell receptor beta chains derived from one specimen sequenced in a study of shared clonotypes between healthy human individuals (dated by TCRdb to 2020 to 2022). The library relied on the immunoSEQ multiplex PCR assay. TCRdb holds this immuneACCESS table with in-frame rearrangements only. Some clones are missing; in checked studies, unresolved V genes explain under half, and the rest has no known cause. The sample contains 2 million to 3 million clones, 93% of them found a single time. About 0.34% of the sample belongs to the ten largest clones. The sample consisted of naive CD4+ T cells from PBMCs. The cell subset or site tag for this specimen amounts to: CD45RA+ positively selected. The receptors were gathered from a man younger than 35 in good health. Some clones in this sample may be carry-over from other donors' samples.

The chain recombines TRBV7-9 with TRBJ1-2; no firm D call. This CDR3 region has 15 residues. Deletions cut 5 bases from V and 5 bases from J, with 18 bases between. From germline, CDR1 is SEHNR and CDR2 FQNEAQ (reference sequence). CDR3 in amino acids: CASSPQPPGPYGYTF. DNA of the CDR3: TGTGCCAGCAGCCCCCAACCCCCGGGCCCTTATGGCTACACCTTC. The entire variable domain, with the rest obtained from reference TRBV7-9 and TRBJ1-2, is as follows: DTGVSQNPRHKITKRGQNVTFRCDPISEHNRLYWYRQTLGQGPEFLTYFQNEAQLEKSRLLSDRFSAERPKGSFSTLEIQRTEQGDSAMYLCASSPQPPGPYGYTFGSGTRLTVV.

This clone was seen only a few times. This chain joins TRBV10-2 and TRBJ1-1; TRBD1 is a possible D gene (6 bases). V shed 3 bases and J shed 6 bases, with 8 bases lying between them. The CDR3 is 12 residues long. CDR1 is WSHSY, CDR2 SAAADI, per germline. CDR3 nucleotides: TGCGCCAGCAGTGATGACAGGCCTGAAGCTTTCTTT. Translating gives CASSDDRPEAFF.

This chain links TRBV18 with TRBJ2-1; TRBD2 matches at 8 bases. CDR1 is KGHSH, CDR2 LQKENI, per germline. The trim removed 2 bases at V and 2 bases at J, leaving 8 bases unmatched. The CDR3 is made up of 17 amino acids. In DNA, the CDR3 is TGTGCCAGCTCACCAAGGTTAGCGGGAAACCCCTACAATGAGCAGTTCTTC. Protein product: CASSPRLAGNPYNEQFF.

CDR3 loop: CASSQDPTSALGTAQYF. The CDR3 DNA is TGTGCCAGCAGCCAAGATCCGACTAGCGCCCTTGGTACGGCCCAGTACTTC. This chain connects TRBV4-2 to TRBJ2-5; 8 bases match TRBD2. With 0 bases clipped from V and 9 bases from J, the junction kept 15 bases outside the gene matches. The length of the CDR3 is 17 residues. Germline V CDR1 and CDR2: LGHNA, YNFKEQ.

This clone was counted a few times. The rearrangement uses TRBV9 and TRBJ2-1; D is possibly TRBD1 (6 bases). In germline, CDR1 is SGDLS, CDR2 YYNGEE. CDR3 length equals 13 residues. The V end was cut by 4 bases, the J end by 5 bases, with 10 bases between. The chain's CDR3 is CASSYGTNNEQFF. The CDR3 nucleotides are TGTGCCAGCAGCTACGGGACAAACAATGAGCAGTTCTTC.

The gene calls are TRBV5-1 and TRBJ1-1, with D maybe TRBD1 (6 bases). CDR3 length equals 14 residues. The ends were cut back, 3 bases at V and 3 bases at J, with 12 bases in the middle. Germline lookup yields CDR1 SGHRS and CDR2 YFSETQ. The chain's CDR3 is CASSSLRGDTEAFF. The CDR3 bases are TGCGCCAGCAGCTCGCTCAGGGGAGACACTGAAGCTTTCTTT.

This clone came up once. The V call is TRBV10-3, the J call TRBJ2-5; 12 positions agree with TRBD2. The CDR3 runs to 15 residues. The V segment lost 2 bases and the J segment 4 bases; nucleotides outside the gene matches: 2. From germline, CDR1 is ENHRY and CDR2 SYGVKD. CDR3 sequence: CAISELAGGGETQYF. CDR3 DNA sequence: TGTGCCATCAGTGAGCTAGCGGGAGGGGGAGAGACCCAGTACTTC.

In regard to this clone: This sample also contains other DNA sequences that code for the same CDR3. This rearrangement joins TRBV5-4 to TRBJ1-2, with D tentatively TRBD1 (6 bases). With 0 bases removed from V and 2 bases from J, the gap between germline ends came to 8 bases. This CDR3 contains 14 residues. CDR1 is SGHNT and CDR2 is YYREEE in the germline V gene (reference sequence). In DNA, the CDR3 is TGTGCCAGCAGCTTGGGACAGGCGAACTATGGCTACACCTTC. Translating it yields CASSLGQANYGYTF.

The chain combines TRBV19 with TRBJ1-1, with D unresolved. V lost 8 bases and J lost 3, with 16 bases in between. CDR3 size: 14 residues. Germline assignment: CDR1 LNHDA and CDR2 SQIVND (reference sequence). CDR3 loop: CASFTGRRDTEAFF. The CDR3 nucleotides read TGTGCCAGTTTTACGGGAAGACGGGACACTGAAGCTTTCTTT. The full variable domain, completed using reference TRBV19 and TRBJ1-1, is DGGITQSPKYLFRKEGQNVTLSCEQNLNHDAMYWYRQDPGQGLRLIYYSQIVNDFQKGDIAEGYSVSREKKESFPLTVTSAQKNPTAFYLCASFTGRRDTEAFFGQGTRLTVV.

The chain links TRBV7-9 to TRBJ1-4, with D unclear. CDR1 is SEHNR, CDR2 FQNEAQ, per germline (reference sequence). The CDR3 runs 15 residues. V was cut by 1 base and J by 0 bases, with 6 bases left in between. Here the CDR3 DNA reads TGTGCCAGCAGCTTAGTTCCAGCAACTAATGAAAAACTGTTTTTT. Its protein product is CASSLVPATNEKLFF.